This T cell receptor (beta chain) was recovered during a study of human T cells and chemical hapten exposure. Study-wide findings and caveats: Following DPC sensitization, TCRs present above 1 in 1000 frequency showed no change.

From germline, CDR1 is SGHTA and CDR2 FQGNSA. The CDR3 loop spans 13 amino acids. Trimming pared 6 bases from V and 5 bases from J, leaving 14 bases between. In TCRdb, the RACE reads were re-called with MiXCR into one record per CDR3 protein. Among approximately 350,000 distinct CDR3 sequences, just under 6.5% were seen once, and the ten largest hold roughly 5.4%. This clonotype has ten or more counts. Its antigen is not identified. Time point meaning: patch test 2, 6 weeks after DPC sensitization. Regarding treatment: therapeutic diphenylcyclopropenone sensitization with weekly scalp DPC. The V call is TRBV7-2, the J call TRBJ2-7; D may be TRBD2 (5 bases). Sequenced material: whole blood, taken in connection with sensitization to the hapten diphenylcyclopropenone (DPC). The sequence was collected from a woman younger than 30 with alopecia areata. Some clones in this sample may be carry-over from other donors' samples. Written as DNA, the CDR3 is TGTGCCAGCAGTCGGCTCCCCGGGAACGAGCAGTACTTC. This sequence encodes CASSRLPGNEQYF.